This is a list of T cell receptor beta chains from one sample in a study of cytomegalovirus exposure and HLA in healthy donors. The data were produced by immunoSEQ multiplex PCR, yet TCRdb's version contains in-frame clones alone and is incomplete. The sample includes 150,000 or so clones, approximately 84% of them seen just once. Sequenced sample: PBMCs. The receptors were sampled from a male donor in good health and CMV-seropositive. Both conserved end residues are part of each CDR3. The D gene is left open where the match is weak. Some rows mark clone size as missing; the rest say once, few, many or name a class of expanded clone.

.	.	TRBV28	TRBJ2-7	TGTGCCAGCACCCGGATAAGACCGGGAACCTCCTACGAGCAGTACTTC	CASTRIRPGTSYEQYF
.	.	TRBV29-1	TRBJ1-4	TGCAGCGCCACTGGAATGGGCCCGAATGAAAAACTGTTTTTT	CSATGMGPNEKLFF
.	.	TRBV6-5	TRBJ2-1	TGTGCCAGCAGTTACTCGGAAATAAACAGGGGACTGGAGCAGTTCTTC	CASSYSEINRGLEQFF
.	.	TRBV7-3	TRBJ2-3	TGTGCCAGCAGCTTATTCCACGACAACACAGATACGCAGTATTTT	CASSLFHDNTDTQYF
.	.	TRBV5-1	TRBJ2-7	TGCGCCAGCAGCTTGAGTCTGTCCAGGGGGGTCTACGAGCAGTACTTC	CASSLSLSRGVYEQYF
.	.	TRBV19	TRBJ2-5	TGTGCCACCTCCGCCGGAGTGGAGACCCAGTACTTC	CATSAGVETQYF
.	.	TRBV29-1	TRBJ2-5	TGCAGCGTTGCCGGGGGCAGGGCGGAGCCCGGAGCGGGGCAAGAGACCCAGTACTTC	CSVAGGRAEPGAGQETQYF
.	.	TRBV20-1	TRBJ2-7	TGCAGTGCCCTACAGGGCTACGAGCAGTACTTC	CSALQGYEQYF
TRBD2	.	TRBV2	TRBJ2-3	TGTGCCAGCAGTGCTAGCGGGACTAGCACAGATACGCAGTATTTT	CASSASGTSTDTQYF
.	.	TRBV18	TRBJ2-7	TGTGCCAGCTCACCACCGAGCGGAGGCGGCTACGAGCAGTACTTC	CASSPPSGGGYEQYF
.	.	TRBV7-9	TRBJ2-5	TGTTCCAGCAGCTTAGCGCGGGCAGGGGACGAGACCCAGTACTTC	CSSSLARAGDETQYF
TRBD1	few	TRBV6-5	TRBJ1-1	TGTGCCAGCAGTCCGGGACAGGGAAGGGGCACTGAAGCTTTCTTT	CASSPGQGRGTEAFF
.	.	TRBV4-1	TRBJ1-5	TGCGCCAGCAGCCAAGAAGACAGGACTGCAGGGCCCCAGCATTTT	CASSQEDRTAGPQHF
.	.	TRBV18	TRBJ1-1	TGTGCCAGCTCACCGCAGGGTGCTGAAGCTTTCTTT	CASSPQGAEAFF
.	once	TRBV28	TRBJ1-5	TGTGCCGGGAGCGGGGGGATACCTAGGCAGCCCCAGCATTTT	CAGSGGIPRQPQHF
.	.	TRBV6-6	TRBJ2-3	TGTGCCAGCAGTTACGGCATTCGCACAGATACGCAGTATTTT	CASSYGIRTDTQYF
.	.	TRBV18	TRBJ2-7	TGTGCCAGCTCACCAAACTTTGACGAGCAGTACTTC	CASSPNFDEQYF
TRBD1	few	TRBV2	TRBJ1-5	TGTGCCAGCATGTTGACAGGGGGTAATCAGCCCCAGCATTTT	CASMLTGGNQPQHF
TRBD1	.	TRBV7-8	TRBJ1-4	TGTGCCAGCAGCTCCCGACAGGGGGCGATGGTCAATGAAAAACTGTTTTTT	CASSSRQGAMVNEKLFF
TRBD1	.	TRBV27	TRBJ2-7	TGTGCCAGCAGTCGAATCCCGACAGGGGGACACTACGAGCAGTACTTC	CASSRIPTGGHYEQYF
.	.	TRBV27	TRBJ1-5	TGTGCCAGCAGCACGGGGGGGCGGGGTCAGCCCCAGCATTTT	CASSTGGRGQPQHF
TRBD1	.	TRBV7-6	TRBJ2-7	TGTGCCAGCAGCCGATCAGGGCAGGGGGCAGGCGAGCAGTACTTC	CASSRSGQGAGEQYF
TRBD1	.	TRBV9	TRBJ2-7	TGTGCCAGCAGCGGGACAGGGGGCCGGACCCACGAGCAGTACTTC	CASSGTGGRTHEQYF
.	.	TRBV15	TRBJ1-2	TGTGCCACCAGCAGAGATACGGGTTCGGGCTATGGCTACACCTTC	CATSRDTGSGYGYTF